This T cell receptor (beta chain) was captured in a study of blood T cell repertoires in COVID-19 (dated by TCRdb to 2020 to 2021). For context, the study as a whole: Collaborator samples came from the United States, Italy and Spain and covered acute and convalescent phases of COVID-19. The material from the prospective study consisted of cDNA or gDNA derived from T cells, B-cell-depleted T cells, or PBMCs. Deeply sampled blood TCRbeta repertoires from subjects exposed to, actively infected with, or recovered from COVID-19 were included in the dataset. The repertoires were released in a freely available public database meant as a resource for research on the immune response to SARS-CoV-2. The samples were drawn from two sources: the first 160 participants of the ongoing ImmuneRACE study, and approximately 1,300 subjects contributed by 6 global collaborators. Sample metadata almost always included a de-identified subject ID, COVID-19 status, age in years and sex. Where available, HLA class I and class II types were obtained from metadata supplied by the sample provider rather than from assay-based typing.

The paper's findings and limits, for the study overall: How much clinical and demographic metadata was included differed by source and by participant, and the metadata was provided uncurated.

Compared with germline, V lacks 5 bases and J lacks 4 bases; bases without a gene match: 8. The germline V gene (reference sequence) gives CDR1 as MNHNY and CDR2 as SVGAGI. Reading from cysteine to phenylalanine, the CDR3 counts 15 amino acids. The only DNA kept is the CDR3, 45 bases in frame from the first base. Participants in the prospective study were enrolled through a virtual design, were aged about 18 to 89 years, and lived in approximately 25 United States geographic areas. In the prospective study, participants were assigned to cohorts based on the clinical history participants reported in a screening survey and a study questionnaire. In the prospective study, mobile phlebotomists collected whole blood, serum and a nasopharyngeal or oropharyngeal swab from each participant. Additional blood draws and questionnaires over an approximately two-month period could optionally be provided by prospective study participants. Before DNA extraction, prospective study blood samples were shipped either frozen or at room temperature.

Concerning this clone itself: Which antigen it targets is not known. Base-call qualities are not available, and no considerably larger clone is one nucleotide away.

TCRbeta CDR3 regions were amplified from genomic DNA using the immunoSEQ Assay, a bias-controlled multiplex PCR. The source study handled its data this way. The number of nucleated cells in each sample was estimated from the amplification of reference gene primers within the assay. Sequence reads were collapsed and filtered to measure the absolute abundance of every unique TCRbeta CDR3 rearrangement. For each sample, productive Simpson clonality was calculated as the square root of Simpson's diversity index across productive rearrangements. TCRdb re-hosts the immuneACCESS table, in-frame sequences only. Its copies lack some clones; in the studies checked, an unresolved V gene accounts for under half of them, and the cause for the rest is not known. V and J calls and clone size come straight from that table; D and trimming were deduced from the DNA. This sample holds about 200,000 clones; about 84% were observed only once. Around 5.7% of the sample belongs to the ten largest clones.

The TCR sequence derives from a middle-aged man with acute COVID-19. The specimen sequenced was PBMCs or T cells enriched from blood (not recorded which). The chain uses TRBV6-6 and TRBJ2-7; 10 bases in the middle match TRBD1. The CDR3 amino acid sequence is: CASSLKGQGKYEQYF. The nucleotides read TGTGCCAGCAGTCTAAAGGGACAGGGGAAATACGAGCAGTACTTC.